This T cell receptor beta chain was captured in a study of T cells in Graves' hyperthyroidism and ophthalmopathy. On the study more broadly: Blood from the periphery was taken at initial diagnosis, before any treatment.

This clonotype showed up just once. Its antigen is not identified. Patients were aged 18 to 65, had disease duration under 2 months, and had newly diagnosed hyperthyroidism. Trimming cost V 5 bases and J 4 bases, with 11 bases left between them. Germline values: CDR1 SQVTM, CDR2 ANQGSEA. This CDR3 is built from 13 residues. General study results and limits: The model made its ophthalmopathy prediction, and onset followed a median around 6.9 months later. Most thyroid clonotypes that were expanded above 0.001 also turned up in blood.

RNA transcripts yielded amplified TCR beta CDR3 regions. First-round RT-PCR with HTBI primers amplified the TCR CDR3 region. One entry per CDR3 protein, called by TCRdb with MiXCR from the multiplex PCR reads. The sample includes about 300,000 distinct CDR3 sequences, around 25% of them seen just once. Sequencing was carried out using blood. This sequence was found in a man between 40 and 49 years old with Graves' hyperthyroidism that later progressed to Graves' ophthalmopathy. The J gene is TRBJ2-2, the V gene TRBV29-1; D is possibly TRBD2 (7 bases). CDR3 sequence reads: CSVRGAVTGELFF. CDR3 nucleotides: TGCAGCGTTCGGGGGGCTGTCACCGGGGAGCTGTTTTTT.